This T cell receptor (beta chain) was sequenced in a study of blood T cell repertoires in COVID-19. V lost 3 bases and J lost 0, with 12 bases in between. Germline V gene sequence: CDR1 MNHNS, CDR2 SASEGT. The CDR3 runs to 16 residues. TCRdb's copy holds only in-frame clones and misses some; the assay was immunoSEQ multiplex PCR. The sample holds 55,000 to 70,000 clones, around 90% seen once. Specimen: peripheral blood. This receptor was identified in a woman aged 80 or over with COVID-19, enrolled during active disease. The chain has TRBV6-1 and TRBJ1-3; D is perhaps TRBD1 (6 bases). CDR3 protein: CASSEDSSFSGNTIYF. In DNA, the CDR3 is TGTGCCAGCAGTGAGGACAGTAGTTTCTCTGGAAACACCATATATTTT.